This T cell receptor beta chain was identified in a study of Siglec-9 on CD8 T cells in melanoma. Study-level results: An effector memory CD8+ subset marked by Siglec-9 reportedly appeared to gather in melanoma.

Worth noting for this clone: Its specificity is unknown.

Germline-derived CDR1 and CDR2 are MNHEY and SVGAGI. The CDR3 has 14 amino acids. Trimming shortened V by 6 bases and J by 0 bases, and 10 bases separated the two germline ends. TCRdb's copy holds only in-frame clones and misses some; the assay was immunoSEQ multiplex PCR. Of approximately 35,000 clones listed, roughly four fifths were seen once; the top ten hold approximately 1.8%. The receptor comes from a human donor in good health. The sample taken for sequencing was Siglec-9- CD8+ T cells sorted from blood. This rearrangement joins TRBV6-5 to TRBJ2-3; D gene uncertain. The DNA for the CDR3 is TGTGCCAGCAGCTTGAACCCTAGCACAGATACGCAGTATTTT. Translation: CASSLNPSTDTQYF.